The clone carrying this T cell receptor beta chain has a handful of counts. The CDR3 totals 17 residues. V lost 8 bases, J lost 0 bases, and 20 bases lay in between. CDR1 and CDR2 from the germline V gene are SGHNT and YENEEA. Measured with immunoSEQ multiplex PCR; TCRdb has only the in-frame clones, and not every one. The sample has under 250,000 clones; approximately 85% are singletons. The data originate from a study of blood T cell repertoires in COVID-19. The chain recombines TRBV11-3 with TRBJ1-3; D gene unclear. The receptor was derived from a woman between 65 and 79 years old with COVID-19, enrolled during active disease. Material: peripheral blood. CDR3 loop: CASSKSISTLSGNTIYF. In DNA, the CDR3 is TGTGCCAGCTCAAAAAGTATTTCTACCCTCTCTGGAAACACCATATATTTT.